This T cell receptor (beta chain) was identified during a study of blood T cell repertoires in COVID-19. On the study more broadly: The samples span acute and convalescent COVID-19 from the United States, Italy and Spain. From T cells, B-cell-depleted T cells, or PBMCs came the material, which was cDNA or gDNA.

Per the original data handling: Reference gene primers were amplified, and this amplification served to estimate nucleated cell counts. Profiled with immunoSEQ multiplex PCR; TCRdb holds only in-frame clones, not every one. V, J and clone size are those of that table, while D and trimming were read from the DNA. The sample shows approximately 58,000 clones, 90% of them seen only once. The CDR3 consists of 15 residues. From germline, CDR1 is MGHRA and CDR2 YSYEKL. Trimming removed 3 bases from V and 1 base from J; junction bases left unmatched: 2. The receptor comes from a human donor in a cohort sampled during active COVID-19. The material sequenced was peripheral blood. The J gene is TRBJ2-2, the V gene TRBV4-1; 7 positions match TRBD1. The CDR3 region is CASSQGQQNTGELFF. CDR3 bases: TGCGCCAGCAGCCAGGGACAGCAGAACACCGGGGAGCTGTTTTTT.